The entry that follows covers one T cell receptor beta chain sequence. The sample belongs to a study of cytomegalovirus exposure and HLA in healthy donors. PCR involved 60 Vbeta and 13 Jbeta primers. TCRdb's table, derived via immunoSEQ multiplex PCR, lists solely in-frame clones and lacks some. This repertoire shows fewer than 200,000 clones, 80% found once; its top ten account for roughly 2%. The sequence came from a human donor in good health. Sequenced sample: PBMCs.

The chain's CDR3 is CASSLRQGTDSPLHF. CDR3 DNA sequence: TGCGCCAGCAGCCTGCGACAGGGTACAGATTCACCCCTCCACTTT. V usage is TRBV5-1 and J usage is TRBJ1-6, with 7 bases aligning to TRBD1. The germline CDR1 and CDR2 sequences are SGHRS and YFSETQ. This CDR3 has 15 residues. The trim removed 4 bases at V and 8 bases at J, leaving 9 bases unmatched.